A selection of T cell receptor beta chains follows, all from one sample in a study of shared clonotypes between healthy human individuals. Generated by immunoSEQ multiplex PCR, the TCRdb table keeps only in-frame clones and is missing some. The sample contains over 2,000,000 clones, just over 90% of which appear only once. The source material was naive CD8+ T cells from PBMCs. The receptors stem from a man aged 18 to 30 in good health. Some clones in this sample may be carry-over from other donors' samples. Each CDR3 is given without its conserved first and last residue. Fields, in order: V gene, clone size, CDR3 protein. Size is omitted from some rows. Given values are once, few, many or a class for expanded clones.

V: TRBV7-8; size: NA; CDR3: ASSWTGEQY
V: TRBV19; size: NA; CDR3: ASSITGVYEQY
V: TRBV4-1; size: NA; CDR3: ASSQLDREYEQY
V: TRBV7-9; size: NA; CDR3: ASSLRDGDSYEQY
V: TRBV5-3; size: NA; CDR3: ARRGDLRTQY
V: TRBV27; size: NA; CDR3: ASSTDRRKTQY
V: TRBV19; size: NA; CDR3: ASTPGPIPSNYGYT
V: TRBV28; size: NA; CDR3: ALEWAGAYGYT
V: TRBV7-2; size: NA; CDR3: ASSPRWHEQY
V: TRBV28; size: NA; CDR3: ASSLVLANTGELF
V: TRBV19; size: NA; CDR3: ASSIAGGTEAF
V: TRBV19; size: NA; CDR3: ASSIGNTEAF
V: TRBV15; size: NA; CDR3: ATSRAGGRVARAYEQY
V: TRBV9; size: NA; CDR3: ASSVTILGTSGNIAKNIQY
V: TRBV27; size: NA; CDR3: ASRPGTVGYEQY
V: TRBV19; size: NA; CDR3: ASSRGLAGTYEQY
V: TRBV5-6; size: few; CDR3: ASSLEGNYGYT
V: TRBV5-4; size: NA; CDR3: ASSLVEDGANVLT
V: TRBV7-8; size: NA; CDR3: ASSLSASPYEQY
V: TRBV27; size: NA; CDR3: ASKPGGPSEQY
V: TRBV27; size: NA; CDR3: ASSFPGGGADEQY
V: TRBV7-9; size: NA; CDR3: ASSPRTGSIYEQY
V: TRBV4-3; size: NA; CDR3: ASSRQGLSGNTIY
V: TRBV11-1; size: NA; CDR3: ASSLPEGAALGTDTQY
V: TRBV2; size: NA; CDR3: ASTTGTSYEQY
V: TRBV4-2; size: few; CDR3: ASSQEQGTDTEAF
V: TRBV4-3; size: NA; CDR3: ASSQDLWDRAYNEQF
V: TRBV27; size: NA; CDR3: ASSLPNIAGGPYEQY
V: TRBV27; size: NA; CDR3: ASSPVYGSMNTEAF
V: TRBV7-2; size: once; CDR3: ASSLSYGEKLF
V: TRBV29-1; size: NA; CDR3: SVTGALTEAF
V: TRBV7-3; size: NA; CDR3: ASSFKGPDYVGYNEQF
V: TRBV19; size: NA; CDR3: ASAYGRANNEQF
V: TRBV28; size: NA; CDR3: ATGDGDGYT
V: TRBV28; size: NA; CDR3: ASSFSLQGQETQY
V: TRBV7-2; size: NA; CDR3: ASSLIGVKAYEQY
V: TRBV6-5; size: NA; CDR3: ASSYSGGARDEQY
V: TRBV7-8; size: NA; CDR3: ASSLGRAYNEQF
V: TRBV10-2; size: NA; CDR3: ASSESGLAWETQY
V: TRBV4-1; size: NA; CDR3: ASSHVTRDSYNEQF
V: TRBV28; size: NA; CDR3: ASSLFLSGDGNIQY
V: TRBV27; size: NA; CDR3: ASSLRGGGPYEQY
V: TRBV10-1; size: NA; CDR3: ASSESWTGNTGELF
V: TRBV28; size: once; CDR3: ASSPPQGTYEQY
V: TRBV4-1; size: NA; CDR3: ASSQATVATNEKLF
V: TRBV5-8; size: NA; CDR3: ASSFLYEQY
V: TRBV29-1; size: NA; CDR3: STLWSGSEQF
V: TRBV2; size: NA; CDR3: ASSELGNTEAF
V: TRBV4-3; size: NA; CDR3: ASSQGGGNTEAF
V: TRBV28; size: NA; CDR3: ASKQGSTEAF
V: TRBV4-1; size: NA; CDR3: ASSPLAGAYNEQF
V: TRBV7-2; size: NA; CDR3: ASSPVAGFFEQY
V: TRBV6-5; size: NA; CDR3: ASSLDRGLGYT
V: TRBV27; size: NA; CDR3: ASSLIMAAGPYEQY